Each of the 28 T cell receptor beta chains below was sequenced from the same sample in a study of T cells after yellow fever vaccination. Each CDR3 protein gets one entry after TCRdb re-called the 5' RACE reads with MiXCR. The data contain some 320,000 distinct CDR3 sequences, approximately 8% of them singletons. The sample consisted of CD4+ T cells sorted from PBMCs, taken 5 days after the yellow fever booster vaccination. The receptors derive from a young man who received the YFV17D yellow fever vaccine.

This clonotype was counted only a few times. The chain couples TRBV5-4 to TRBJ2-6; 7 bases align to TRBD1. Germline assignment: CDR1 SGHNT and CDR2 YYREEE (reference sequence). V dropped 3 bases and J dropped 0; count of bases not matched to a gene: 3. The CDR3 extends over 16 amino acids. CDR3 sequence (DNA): TGTGCCAGCAGCTGGGGACAGAACTCTGGGGCCAACGTCCTGACTTTC. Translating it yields CASSWGQNSGANVLTF.

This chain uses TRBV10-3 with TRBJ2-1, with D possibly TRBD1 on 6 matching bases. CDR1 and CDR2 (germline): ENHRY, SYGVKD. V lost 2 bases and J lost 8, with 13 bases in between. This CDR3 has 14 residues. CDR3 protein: CAISEDRRGDEQFF. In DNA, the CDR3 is TGTGCCATCAGTGAGGACAGGCGTGGGGATGAGCAGTTCTTC.

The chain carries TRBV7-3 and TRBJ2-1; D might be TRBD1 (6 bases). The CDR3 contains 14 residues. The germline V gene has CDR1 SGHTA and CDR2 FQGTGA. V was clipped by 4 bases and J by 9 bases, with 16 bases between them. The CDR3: CASSYGRGSTEQFF. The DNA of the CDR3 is TGTGCCAGCAGCTACGGCAGGGGATCGACTGAGCAGTTCTTC.

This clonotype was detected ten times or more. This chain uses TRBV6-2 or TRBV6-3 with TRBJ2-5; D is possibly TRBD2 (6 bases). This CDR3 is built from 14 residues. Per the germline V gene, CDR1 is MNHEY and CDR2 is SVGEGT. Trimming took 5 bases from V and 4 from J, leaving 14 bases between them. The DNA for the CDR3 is TGTGCCAGCAGTCTTCGACTAGTGTCAGAGACCCAGTACTTC. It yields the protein CASSLRLVSETQYF.

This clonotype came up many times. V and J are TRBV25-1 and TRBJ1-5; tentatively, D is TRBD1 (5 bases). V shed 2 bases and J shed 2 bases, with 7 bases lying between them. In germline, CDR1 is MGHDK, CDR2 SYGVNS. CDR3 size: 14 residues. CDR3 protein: CASSEGRGNQPQHF. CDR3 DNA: TGTGCCAGCAGTGAAGGCAGGGGCAATCAGCCCCAGCATTTT.

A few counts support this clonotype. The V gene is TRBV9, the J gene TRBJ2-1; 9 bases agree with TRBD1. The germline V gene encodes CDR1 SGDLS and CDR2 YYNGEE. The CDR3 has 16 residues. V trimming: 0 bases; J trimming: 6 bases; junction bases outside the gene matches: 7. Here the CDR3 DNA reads TGTGCCAGCAGCGTAGTTACAGGGGGCTGGTCCAATGAGCAGTTCTTC. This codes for CASSVVTGGWSNEQFF.

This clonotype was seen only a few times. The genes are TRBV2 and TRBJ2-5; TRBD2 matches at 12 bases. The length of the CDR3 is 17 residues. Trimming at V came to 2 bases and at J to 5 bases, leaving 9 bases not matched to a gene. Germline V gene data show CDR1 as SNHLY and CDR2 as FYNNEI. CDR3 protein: CASSELRLAGGQETQYF. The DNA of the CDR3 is TGTGCCAGCAGTGAACTCCGGCTAGCGGGGGGGCAGGAGACCCAGTACTTC.

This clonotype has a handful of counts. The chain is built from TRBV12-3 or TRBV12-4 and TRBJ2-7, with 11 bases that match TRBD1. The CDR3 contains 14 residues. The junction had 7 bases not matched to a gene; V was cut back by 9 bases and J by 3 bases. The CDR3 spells CASSSGQGVYEQYF. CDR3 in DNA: TGTGCCAGTTCCTCGGGACAGGGGGTCTACGAGCAGTACTTC.

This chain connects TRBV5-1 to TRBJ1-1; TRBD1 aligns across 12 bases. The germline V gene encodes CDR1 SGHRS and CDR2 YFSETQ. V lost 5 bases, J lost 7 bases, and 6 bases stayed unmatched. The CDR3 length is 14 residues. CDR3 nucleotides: TGCGCCAGCAGTCCCGGGACAGGGGGCTTTGAAGCTTTCTTT. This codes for CASSPGTGGFEAFF.

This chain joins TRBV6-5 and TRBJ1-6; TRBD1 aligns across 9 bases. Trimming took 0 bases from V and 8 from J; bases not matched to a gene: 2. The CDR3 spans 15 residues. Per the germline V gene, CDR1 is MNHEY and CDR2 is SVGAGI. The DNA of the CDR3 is TGTGCCAGCAGTTACTCGAGGACAGGGGATTCACCCCTCCACTTT. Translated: CASSYSRTGDSPLHF.

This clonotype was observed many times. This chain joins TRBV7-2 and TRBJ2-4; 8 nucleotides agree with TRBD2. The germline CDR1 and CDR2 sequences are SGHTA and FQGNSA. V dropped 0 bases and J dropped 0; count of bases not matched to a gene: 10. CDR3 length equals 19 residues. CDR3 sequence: CASSLALARGVLAKNIQYF. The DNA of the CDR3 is TGTGCCAGCAGCTTAGCCTTGGCGCGGGGGGTACTAGCCAAAAACATTCAGTACTTC. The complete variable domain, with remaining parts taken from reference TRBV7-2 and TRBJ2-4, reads GAGVSQSPSNKVTEKGKDVELRCDPISGHTALYWYRQSLGQGLEFLIYFQGNSAPDKSGLPSDRFSAERTGGSVSTLTIQRTQQEDSAVYLCASSLALARGVLAKNIQYFGAGTRLSVL.

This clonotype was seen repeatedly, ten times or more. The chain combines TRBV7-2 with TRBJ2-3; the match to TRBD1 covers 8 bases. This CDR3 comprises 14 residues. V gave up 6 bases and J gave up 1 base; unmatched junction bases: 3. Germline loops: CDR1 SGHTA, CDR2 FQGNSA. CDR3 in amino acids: CASRGQVGTDTQYF. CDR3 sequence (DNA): TGTGCCAGCAGGGGACAGGTGGGCACAGATACGCAGTATTTT.

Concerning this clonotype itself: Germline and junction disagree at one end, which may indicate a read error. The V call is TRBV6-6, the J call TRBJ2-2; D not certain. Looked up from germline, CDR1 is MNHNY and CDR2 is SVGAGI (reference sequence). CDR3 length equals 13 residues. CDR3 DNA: TGTGCCAGCAGTCCTAAAAACACCGTGGAGCTGTTTTTT. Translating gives CASSPKNTVELFF.

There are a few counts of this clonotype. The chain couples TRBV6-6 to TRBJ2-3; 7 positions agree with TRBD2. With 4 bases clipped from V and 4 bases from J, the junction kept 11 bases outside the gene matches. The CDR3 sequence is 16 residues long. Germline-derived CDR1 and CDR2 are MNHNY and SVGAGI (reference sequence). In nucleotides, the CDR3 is TGTGCCAGCAGTTCCCGACTAGCCCCGGGGCCAGATACGCAGTATTTT. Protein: CASSSRLAPGPDTQYF.

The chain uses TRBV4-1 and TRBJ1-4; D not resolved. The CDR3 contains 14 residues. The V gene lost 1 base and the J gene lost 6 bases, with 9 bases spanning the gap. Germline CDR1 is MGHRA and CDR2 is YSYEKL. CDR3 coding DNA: TGCGCCAGCAGCCAAGTCCCAACGGATGAAAAACTGTTTTTT. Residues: CASSQVPTDEKLFF.

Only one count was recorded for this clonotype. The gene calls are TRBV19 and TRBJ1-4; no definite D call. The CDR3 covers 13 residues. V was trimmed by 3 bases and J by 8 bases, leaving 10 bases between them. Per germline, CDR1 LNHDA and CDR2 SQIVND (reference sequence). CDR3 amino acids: CASSIRDPEKLFF. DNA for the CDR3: TGTGCCAGTAGTATCCGGGATCCCGAAAAACTGTTTTTT.

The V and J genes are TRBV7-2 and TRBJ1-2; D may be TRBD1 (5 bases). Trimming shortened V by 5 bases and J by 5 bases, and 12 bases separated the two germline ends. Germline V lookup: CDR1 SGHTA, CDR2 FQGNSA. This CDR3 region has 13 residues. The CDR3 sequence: CASSAQRGYGYTF. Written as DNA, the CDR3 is TGTGCCAGCAGCGCTCAGCGGGGGTATGGCTACACCTTC.

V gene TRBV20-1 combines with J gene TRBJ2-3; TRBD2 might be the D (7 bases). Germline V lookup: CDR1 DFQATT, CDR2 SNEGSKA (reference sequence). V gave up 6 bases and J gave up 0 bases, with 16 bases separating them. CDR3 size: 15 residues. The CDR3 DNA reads TGCAGTGCAAAGGGAGGGGGGACCAGCACAGATACGCAGTATTTT. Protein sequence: CSAKGGGTSTDTQYF.

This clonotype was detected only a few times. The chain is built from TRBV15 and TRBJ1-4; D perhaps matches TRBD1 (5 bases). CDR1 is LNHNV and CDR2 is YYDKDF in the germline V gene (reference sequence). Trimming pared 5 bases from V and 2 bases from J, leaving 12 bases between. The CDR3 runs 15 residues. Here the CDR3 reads CATSRQGGTNEKLFF. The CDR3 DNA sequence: TGTGCCACCAGCCGGCAGGGAGGGACTAATGAAAAACTGTTTTTT. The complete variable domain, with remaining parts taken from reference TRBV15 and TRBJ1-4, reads DAMVIQNPRYQVTQFGKPVTLSCSQTLNHNVMYWYQQKSSQAPKLLFHYYDKDFNNEADTPDNFQSRRPNTSFCFLDIRSPGLGDTAMYLCATSRQGGTNEKLFFGSGTQLSVL.

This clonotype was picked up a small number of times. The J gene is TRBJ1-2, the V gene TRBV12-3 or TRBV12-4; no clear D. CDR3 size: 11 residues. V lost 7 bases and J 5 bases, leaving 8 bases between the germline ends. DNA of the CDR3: TGTGCCAGCAAGAGAGATTATGGCTACACCTTC. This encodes CASKRDYGYTF.

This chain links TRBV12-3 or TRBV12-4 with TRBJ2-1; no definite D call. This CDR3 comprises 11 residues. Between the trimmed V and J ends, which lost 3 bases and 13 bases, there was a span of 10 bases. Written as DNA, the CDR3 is TGTGCCAGCAGTTTTTTCAGGCAACAGTTCTTC. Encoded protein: CASSFFRQQFF.

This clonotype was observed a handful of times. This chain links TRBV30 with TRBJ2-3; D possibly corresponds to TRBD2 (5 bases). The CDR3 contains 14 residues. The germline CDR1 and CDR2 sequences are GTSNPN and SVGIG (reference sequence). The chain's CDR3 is CATTPLGGTDTQYF. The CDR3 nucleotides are TGTGCTACGACCCCCCTCGGGGGCACAGATACGCAGTATTTT.

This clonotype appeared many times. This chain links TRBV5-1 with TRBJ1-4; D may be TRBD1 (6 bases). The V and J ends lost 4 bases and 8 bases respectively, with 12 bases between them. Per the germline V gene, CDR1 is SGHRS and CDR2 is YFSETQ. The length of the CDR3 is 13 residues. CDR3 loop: CASSPGADEKLFF. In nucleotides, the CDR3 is TGCGCCAGCAGCCCAGGGGCGGACGAAAAACTGTTTTTT.

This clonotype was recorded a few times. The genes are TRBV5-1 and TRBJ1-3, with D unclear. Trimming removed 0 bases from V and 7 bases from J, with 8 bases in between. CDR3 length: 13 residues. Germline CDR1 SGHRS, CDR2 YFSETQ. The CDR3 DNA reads TGCGCCAGCAGCTTGGGTCAGGATAACACCATATATTTT. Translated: CASSLGQDNTIYF.

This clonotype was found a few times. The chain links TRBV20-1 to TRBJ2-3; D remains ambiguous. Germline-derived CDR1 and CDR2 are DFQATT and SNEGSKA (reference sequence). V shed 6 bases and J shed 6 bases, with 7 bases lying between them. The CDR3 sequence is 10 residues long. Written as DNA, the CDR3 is TGCAGTGCCGAGACTGATACGCAGTATTTT. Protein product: CSAETDTQYF.

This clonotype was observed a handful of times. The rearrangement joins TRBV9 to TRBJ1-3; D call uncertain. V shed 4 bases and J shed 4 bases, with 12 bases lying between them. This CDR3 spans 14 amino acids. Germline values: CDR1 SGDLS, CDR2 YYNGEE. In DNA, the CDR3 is TGTGCCAGCAGCCTTTTTAACTTGGGAAACACCATATATTTT. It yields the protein CASSLFNLGNTIYF.

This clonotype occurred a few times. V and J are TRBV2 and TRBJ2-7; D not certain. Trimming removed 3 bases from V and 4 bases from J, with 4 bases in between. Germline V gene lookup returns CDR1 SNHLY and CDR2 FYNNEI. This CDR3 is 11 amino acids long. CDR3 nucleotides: TGTGCCAGCAGTGAGAGGTACGAGCAGTACTTC. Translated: CASSERYEQYF.

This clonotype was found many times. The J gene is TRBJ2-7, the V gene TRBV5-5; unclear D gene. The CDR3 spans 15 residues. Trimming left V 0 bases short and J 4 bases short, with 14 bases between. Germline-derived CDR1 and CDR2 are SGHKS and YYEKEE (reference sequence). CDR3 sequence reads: CASSLVATGVYEQYF. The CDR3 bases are TGTGCCAGCAGCTTGGTGGCCACTGGGGTTTACGAGCAGTACTTC.